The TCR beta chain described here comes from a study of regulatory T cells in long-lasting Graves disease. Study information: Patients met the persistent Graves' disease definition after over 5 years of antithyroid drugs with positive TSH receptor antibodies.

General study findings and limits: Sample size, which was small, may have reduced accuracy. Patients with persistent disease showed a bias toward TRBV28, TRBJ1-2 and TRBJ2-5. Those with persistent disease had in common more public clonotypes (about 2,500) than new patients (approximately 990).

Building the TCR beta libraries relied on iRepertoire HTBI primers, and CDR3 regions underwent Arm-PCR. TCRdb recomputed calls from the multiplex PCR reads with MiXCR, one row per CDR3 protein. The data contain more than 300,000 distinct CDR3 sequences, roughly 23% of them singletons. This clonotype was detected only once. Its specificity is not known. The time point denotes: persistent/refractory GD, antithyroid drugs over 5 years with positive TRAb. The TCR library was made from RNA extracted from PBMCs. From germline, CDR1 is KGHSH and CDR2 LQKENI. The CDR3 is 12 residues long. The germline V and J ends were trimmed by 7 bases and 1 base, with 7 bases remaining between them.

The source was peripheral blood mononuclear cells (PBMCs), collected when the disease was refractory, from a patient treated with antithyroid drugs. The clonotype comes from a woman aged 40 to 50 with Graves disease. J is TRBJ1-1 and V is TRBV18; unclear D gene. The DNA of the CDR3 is TGTGCCAGCTTTACATCGAACACTGAAGCTTTCTTT. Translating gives CASFTSNTEAFF.